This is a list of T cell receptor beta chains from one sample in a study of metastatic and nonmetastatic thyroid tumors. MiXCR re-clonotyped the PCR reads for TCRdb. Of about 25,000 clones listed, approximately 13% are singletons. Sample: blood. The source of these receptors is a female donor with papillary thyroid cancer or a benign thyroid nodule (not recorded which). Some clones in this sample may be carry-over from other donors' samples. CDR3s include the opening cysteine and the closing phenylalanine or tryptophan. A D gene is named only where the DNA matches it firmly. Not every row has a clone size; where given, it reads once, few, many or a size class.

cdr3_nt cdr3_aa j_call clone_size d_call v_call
TGTGCCAGTAGTCTGGCGGGTTTTGGCTCCTACGAGCAGTACTTC CASSLAGFGSYEQYF TRBJ2-7 many - TRBV19
TGCAGTGCTAGAGGTTCCCGGGAAACTCAGCCCCAGCATTTT CSARGSRETQPQHF TRBJ1-5 many - TRBV20-1
TGTGCCAGCAGCTTAGTTAAACTAGTCGGGGACATTCAGTACTTC CASSLVKLVGDIQYF TRBJ2-4 many - TRBV11-3
TGTGCCAGCATCATAGAGGGCCCGTCGGATGCGCAGTATTTT CASIIEGPSDAQYF TRBJ2-3 - - TRBV7-3
TGTGCCAGCAGGCAGGGGTTTGACAATGAGCAGTTCTTC CASRQGFDNEQFF TRBJ2-1 many - TRBV2
TGCAGTGCCTCCCTTCCAGGGGGCTACACTGAAGCTTTCTTT CSASLPGGYTEAFF TRBJ1-1 - TRBD1 TRBV20-1
TGCAGCGTTTCTACGGGTTTTCTAGGAACCTACGAGCAGTACTTC CSVSTGFLGTYEQYF TRBJ2-7 many - TRBV29-1
TGTGACACCGCCGGGTCTGGGGCCAACGTCCTGACTTTC CDTAGSGANVLTF TRBJ2-6 - - TRBV24-1
TGTGCCAGCAGCCAAGGGCCGGAGGGCTATGGCTACACCTTC CASSQGPEGYGYTF TRBJ1-2 many - TRBV6-1
TGTGCCAGCAGTTCCACCGCCGGGGAGCTGTTTTTT CASSSTAGELFF TRBJ2-2 many - TRBV28
TGTACCAGCAGCTTAATCTACGGGGAGCTGTTTTTT CTSSLIYGELFF TRBJ2-2 few - TRBV12-3/TRBV12-4
TGTGCCAGCAGTAAAGGGGTGGCTCAGCCCCAGCATTTT CASSKGVAQPQHF TRBJ1-5 many - TRBV6-2/TRBV6-3
TGTGCCAGTAGTATGGCACGGATCGGGAACACTGAAGCTTTCTTT CASSMARIGNTEAFF TRBJ1-1 many - TRBV19
TGCGCCAGCAGCTTCGGGAACTACGAGCAGTACTTC CASSFGNYEQYF TRBJ2-7 - - TRBV5-1
TGTGCCAGCAGCCAAGGGGGGTCGGATCAGCCCCAGCATTTT CASSQGGSDQPQHF TRBJ1-5 many - TRBV3-1
TGTGCCACCAGCAGAGCTACCGGGACAGGGAGGAAGAACACTGAAGCTTTCTTT CATSRATGTGRKNTEAFF TRBJ1-1 many TRBD1 TRBV15
TGTGCCAGCTACATCGGACTAGCGGGAGACTACGAGCAGTACTTC CASYIGLAGDYEQYF TRBJ2-7 many TRBD2 TRBV10-3
TGTGCCAGCAGTTTATTCGGGGGAAACACTGAAGCTTTCTTT CASSLFGGNTEAFF TRBJ1-1 - - TRBV12-3/TRBV12-4
TGCGCCAGCAGCCCGCGCGTTGGGGAGCTGTTTTTT CASSPRVGELFF TRBJ2-2 many - TRBV5-1
TGTGCCAGCAGCCGGTTACAGGGGGCGTCTGGCTACACCTTC CASSRLQGASGYTF TRBJ1-2 many TRBD1 TRBV3-1
TGTGCCAGTAGTATGGCTCTCGTGGGAGGCCCCTACGAGCAGTACTTC CASSMALVGGPYEQYF TRBJ2-7 many - TRBV19
TGCAGTGCAGAGGGACAGGGGGCTTTCGAGACCCAGTACTTC CSAEGQGAFETQYF TRBJ2-5 many TRBD1 TRBV20-1
TGTGCCAGCAGTGAAGAAGCGGGGGGGATCAATGAGCAGTTCTTC CASSEEAGGINEQFF TRBJ2-1 few TRBD2 TRBV6-1
TGTGCCAGCAGCTTCTGGGAGATGAACACTGAAGCTTTCTTT CASSFWEMNTEAFF TRBJ1-1 many - TRBV7-9
TGTGCCAGCAGCCTTGGACAGATGTACGAGCAGTACTTC CASSLGQMYEQYF TRBJ2-7 - - TRBV7-2
TGTGCCAGCAGTTACTCCGGGACTAGCGGGTTCGAGGGCGGGGAGCTGTTTTTT CASSYSGTSGFEGGELFF TRBJ2-2 medium-sized TRBD2 TRBV6-5
TGTGCCAGCAGCTTAGATCCCGGGGCGTACAACGAGCAGTACTTC CASSLDPGAYNEQYF TRBJ2-7 - - TRBV11-2
TGTGCCAGCAGCCTAAACAGGGTTGACACAGATACGCAGTATTTT CASSLNRVDTDTQYF TRBJ2-3 many - TRBV7-2
TGTGCCAGCATGAGGGAAGTCACAGATACGCAGTATTTT CASMREVTDTQYF TRBJ2-3 many - TRBV27
TGTGCCAGCAGTTTACGACATATAGGGGGGGAGCTGTTTTTT CASSLRHIGGELFF TRBJ2-2 few - TRBV12-3/TRBV12-4
TGTGCCAGCAGTGGAGGGTTTTGGGGGCAGTTCTTC CASSGGFWGQFF TRBJ2-1 many - TRBV12-3/TRBV12-4
TGTGCCAGCAGTTCCCGGGGGCGGACAGATACGCAGTATTTT CASSSRGRTDTQYF TRBJ2-3 few - TRBV28
TGTGCCACCAGGCGGGAGGGTGGGACCGGGGAGCTGTTTTTT CATRREGGTGELFF TRBJ2-2 many TRBD2 TRBV15
TGTGCCAGCAGAGCCGGGACAGGTGGAACCAAATATGGCTACACCTTC CASRAGTGGTKYGYTF TRBJ1-2 - TRBD1 TRBV6-1
TGCAGTGCTAGAGATCCCTTAAGCGGGAGGGGCTACAATGAGCAGTTCTTC CSARDPLSGRGYNEQFF TRBJ2-1 many TRBD2 TRBV20-1
TGTGCCAGCAGCTTAGCCCTCACACCGGGGGATGAGCAGTTCTTC CASSLALTPGDEQFF TRBJ2-1 many - TRBV7-2
TGTGCCAGCAGCACTTTAAGGGACATTCGCAATCAGCCCCAGCATTTT CASSTLRDIRNQPQHF TRBJ1-5 many - TRBV5-5
TGTGCCAGCAGTCCGGGACTAGCGGGGCTTGGGAATGAGCAGTTCTTC CASSPGLAGLGNEQFF TRBJ2-1 - TRBD2 TRBV12-3/TRBV12-4
TGTGCCAGTAGTATTGGGGAATCTGGCTACACCTTC CASSIGESGYTF TRBJ1-2 many - TRBV19
TGTGCCAGCAGTTTTAACCCTCAGAGTCGATTAAACTATGGCTACACCTTC CASSFNPQSRLNYGYTF TRBJ1-2 many - TRBV28
TGCGCCAGCAGCCAAGACAGGGGCGAGCCAACAGATACGCAGTATTTT CASSQDRGEPTDTQYF TRBJ2-3 many - TRBV4-1
TGTGCCAGCAGCTTAGTCAGGGGGTCCTACGAGCAGTACTTC CASSLVRGSYEQYF TRBJ2-7 - TRBD1 TRBV11-2
TGTGCCTGGAGCGAGACAGTAAACTATGGCTACACCTTC CAWSETVNYGYTF TRBJ1-2 - - TRBV30
TGTGCCAGCAGCTTACAAAGATTTGGGACCGTGACCTCTGGAAACACCATATATTTC CASSLQRFGTVTSGNTIYF TRBJ1-3 once - TRBV11-2
TGTGCCAGCAGCACGATGTCGAACACTGAAGCTTTCTTT CASSTMSNTEAFF TRBJ1-1 many - TRBV3-1
TGCAGTGCCGGGACTAGCGGGGGCGTGACCCAGTACTTC CSAGTSGGVTQYF TRBJ2-5 many TRBD2 TRBV20-1
TGTGCCATCAGTGAAGAGACGACAAGCGATCAGCCCCAGCATTTT CAISEETTSDQPQHF TRBJ1-5 many - TRBV10-3
TGCAGTGCTAGAGATGGGAGTAGTGAAGCTTTCTTT CSARDGSSEAFF TRBJ1-1 many - TRBV20-1
TGTGCCAGTAGTACCTCCGCAACCGGGACAGGAGGTTTGGCCCTCCACTTT CASSTSATGTGGLALHF TRBJ1-6 many TRBD1 TRBV19
TGTGCCAGCAGCCAATTCGGACAGGGTAGCTACGAGCAGTACTTC CASSQFGQGSYEQYF TRBJ2-7 - TRBD1 TRBV5-8
TGTGCCAGCAGTTTAACAAGCGGGACGCTCGGTGATACGCAGTATTTT CASSLTSGTLGDTQYF TRBJ2-3 medium-sized TRBD2 TRBV27
TGTGCCAGCAAACCTAGCACAGATACGCAGTATTTT CASKPSTDTQYF TRBJ2-3 many - TRBV28
TGTGCCAGCTCCCAGGACGGGACCTCCTACGAGCAGTACTTC CASSQDGTSYEQYF TRBJ2-7 many - TRBV18
TGTGCCAGTAGCGTAGGTTGGGATGAGCAGTTCTTC CASSVGWDEQFF TRBJ2-1 many - TRBV19
TGTGCCAGCAGCTTGGACTACGAGCAGTACTTC CASSLDYEQYF TRBJ2-7 many - TRBV5-6
TGTGCCAGCAGCCCCCCAGGGAACTATGGCTACACCTTC CASSPPGNYGYTF TRBJ1-2 many - TRBV3-1
TGTGCTAGTGGTACCCCCGGGACAGGGGGGAGAAACACCATATATTTT CASGTPGTGGRNTIYF TRBJ1-3 many TRBD1 TRBV12-5
TGTGCCAGCAGTTACCTCATCCCGTCCGGGACGGGAACAGATACGCAGTATTTT CASSYLIPSGTGTDTQYF TRBJ2-3 many - TRBV6-5
TGTGCCAGTACCTCAGCAGGGATTTCCCAATATGGCTACACCTTC CASTSAGISQYGYTF TRBJ1-2 medium-sized - TRBV28
TGCGCCAGCAGCTCTGCTTGGGGTTGGTCCTACGAGCAGTACTTC CASSSAWGWSYEQYF TRBJ2-7 - - TRBV5-1